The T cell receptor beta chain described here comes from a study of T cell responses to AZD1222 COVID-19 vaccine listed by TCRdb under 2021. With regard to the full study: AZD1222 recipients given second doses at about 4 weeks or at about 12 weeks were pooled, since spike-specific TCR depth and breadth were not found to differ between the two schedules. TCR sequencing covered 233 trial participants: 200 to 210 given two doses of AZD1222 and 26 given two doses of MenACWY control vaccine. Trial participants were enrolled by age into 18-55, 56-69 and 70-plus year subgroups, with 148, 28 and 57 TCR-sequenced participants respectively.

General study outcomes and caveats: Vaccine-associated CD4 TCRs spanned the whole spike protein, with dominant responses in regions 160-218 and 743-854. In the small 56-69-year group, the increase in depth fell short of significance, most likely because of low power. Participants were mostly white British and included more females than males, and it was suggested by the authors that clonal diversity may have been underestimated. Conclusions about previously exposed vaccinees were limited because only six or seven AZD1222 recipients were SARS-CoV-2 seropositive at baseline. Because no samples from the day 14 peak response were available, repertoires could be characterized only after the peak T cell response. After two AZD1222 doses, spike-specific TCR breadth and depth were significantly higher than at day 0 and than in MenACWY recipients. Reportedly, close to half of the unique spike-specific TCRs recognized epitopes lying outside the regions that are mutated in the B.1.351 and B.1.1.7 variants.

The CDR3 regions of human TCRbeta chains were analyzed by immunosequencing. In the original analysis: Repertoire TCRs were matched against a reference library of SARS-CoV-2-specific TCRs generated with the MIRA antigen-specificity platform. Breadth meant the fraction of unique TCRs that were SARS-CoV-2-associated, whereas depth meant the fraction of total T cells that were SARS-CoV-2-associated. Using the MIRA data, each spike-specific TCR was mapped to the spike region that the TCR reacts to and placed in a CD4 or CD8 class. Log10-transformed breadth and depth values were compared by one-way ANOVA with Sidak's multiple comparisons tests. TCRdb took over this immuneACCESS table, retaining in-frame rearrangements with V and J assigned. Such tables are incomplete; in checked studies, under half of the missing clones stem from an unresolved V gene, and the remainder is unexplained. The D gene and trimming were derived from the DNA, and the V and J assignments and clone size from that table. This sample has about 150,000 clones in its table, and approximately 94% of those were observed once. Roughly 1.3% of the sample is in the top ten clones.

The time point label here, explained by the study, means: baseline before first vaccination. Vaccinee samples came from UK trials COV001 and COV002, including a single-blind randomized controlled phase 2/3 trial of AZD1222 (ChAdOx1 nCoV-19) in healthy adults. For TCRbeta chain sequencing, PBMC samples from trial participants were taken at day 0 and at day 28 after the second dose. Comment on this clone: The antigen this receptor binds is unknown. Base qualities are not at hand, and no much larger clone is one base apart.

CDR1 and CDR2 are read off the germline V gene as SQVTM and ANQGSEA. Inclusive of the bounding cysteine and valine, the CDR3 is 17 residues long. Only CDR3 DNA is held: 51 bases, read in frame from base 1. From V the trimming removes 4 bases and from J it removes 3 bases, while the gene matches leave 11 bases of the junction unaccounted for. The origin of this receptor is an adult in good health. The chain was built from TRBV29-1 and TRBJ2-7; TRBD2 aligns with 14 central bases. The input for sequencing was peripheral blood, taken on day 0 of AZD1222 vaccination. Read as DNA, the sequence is TGCAGCGTTGCGGGACTAGCGGGAGAAGAGGGGGACTACGAGCAGTACGTC. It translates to CSVAGLAGEEGDYEQYV.